This T cell receptor (beta chain) came from a study of T cells in localized non-small cell lung cancer. Study outcomes and limitations: Uninvolved adjacent lung showed peak T cell clonality, exceeding tumor. Longer overall survival associated with higher blood T cell density; shorter survival with higher adjacent-lung clonality. Because only a single region of the tumor was sequenced, heterogeneity remains possible. Adjacent lung exhibited a median of 57 among the 100 most abundant tumor clones.

On this clone itself: No antigen is known for it.

Trimming shortened V by 1 base and J by 5 bases, and 12 bases separated the two germline ends. The CDR3 totals 15 residues. The germline gives CDR1 SEHNR, CDR2 FQNEAQ (reference sequence). Generated by immunoSEQ multiplex PCR, the TCRdb table keeps only in-frame clones and is missing some. The data contain over 70,000 clones, approximately 91% of them singletons. This chain connects TRBV7-9 to TRBJ1-3; D unresolved. The sequences come from PBMCs, collected before any cancer treatment. This receptor was identified in a woman aged 35-75 years with stage II squamous cell lung carcinoma. DNA for the CDR3: TGTGCCAGCAGCTTAGTGCCGACTTCTAGAAACACCATATATTTT. It codes for CASSLVPTSRNTIYF. Together with reference TRBV7-9 and TRBJ1-3, the CDR3 gives the full variable domain: DTGVSQNPRHKITKRGQNVTFRCDPISEHNRLYWYRQTLGQGPEFLTYFQNEAQLEKSRLLSDRFSAERPKGSFSTLEIQRTEQGDSAMYLCASSLVPTSRNTIYFGEGSWLTVV.